This entry is about one T cell receptor (beta chain). At sampling all donors were nominally healthy, likely with unrecorded immune exposures. This entry comes from a study of cytomegalovirus exposure and HLA in healthy donors. PCR involved 60 Vbeta and 13 Jbeta primers. Profiling relied on immunoSEQ multiplex PCR, and the TCRdb table lists in-frame clones only, not all of them. The sample includes roughly 160,000 clones, around 75% of them seen just once. V was cut by 4 bases and J by 1 base, with 11 bases left in between. The CDR3 length is 16 residues. Germline CDR1 and CDR2: SGHTA and FQGTGA. Specimen: PBMCs. This chain links TRBV7-3 with TRBJ2-6, with a possible D match to TRBD1 (6 bases). The receptor was isolated from a woman between 40 and 50 years old in good health and CMV-seropositive. This CDR3 is CASSYLTGSGANVLTF. As DNA, the CDR3 is TGTGCCAGCAGCTATCTAACAGGGTCTGGGGCCAACGTCCTGACTTTC.